Listed below are T cell receptor beta chains from one sample, sequenced in a study of blood T cell repertoires in COVID-19. Data came from immunoSEQ multiplex PCR; TCRdb stores just in-frame clones and leaves some out. The table records 110,000 to 150,000 clones, nearly 85% of them present only once. Sequenced material: peripheral blood. All receptors come from a human donor in a cohort sampled during active COVID-19. Each CDR3 is given with its conserved first and last residue. The D gene is left open where the match is weak. Clone size is shown for a subset of rows, as once, few, many or a class of expanded clone.

V gene	clone size	D gene	J gene	CDR3 DNA	CDR3 protein
TRBV5-6	NA	TRBD1	TRBJ1-1	TGTGCCAGCAGCGGGACAGGGGGGATCACTGAAGCTTTCTTT	CASSGTGGITEAFF
TRBV5-1	NA	NA	TRBJ2-6	TGCGCCAGCAGCTTGCAGGCAGGGGCAGTTCCTGGGGCCAACGTCCTGACTTTC	CASSLQAGAVPGANVLTF
TRBV14	NA	NA	TRBJ2-1	TGTGCCAGCAGCCAAGGAGACATAGGTTACAATGAGCAGTTCTTC	CASSQGDIGYNEQFF
TRBV9	NA	NA	TRBJ1-2	TGTGCCAGCAGCGCCCTTGAGAGGGAACGGGGCTACACCTTC	CASSALERERGYTF
TRBV7-3	NA	NA	TRBJ2-3	TGTGCCAGCAGCTTCGGGACTTTCACAGATACGCAGTATTTT	CASSFGTFTDTQYF
TRBV6-2/TRBV6-3	NA	TRBD1	TRBJ1-6	TGTGCCAGCAGTTACGACAGGGTGGGGAATTCACCCCTCCACTTT	CASSYDRVGNSPLHF
TRBV5-5	NA	NA	TRBJ2-1	TGTGCCAGCAGCTTGATCTTAGCGGCTAATGAGCAGTTCTTC	CASSLILAANEQFF
TRBV5-1	NA	TRBD2	TRBJ2-1	TGCGCCAGCAGCTTGGTTGGACTAGCGGACAATGAGCAGTTCTTC	CASSLVGLADNEQFF
TRBV6-4	NA	NA	TRBJ1-5	TGTGCCAGCAGTGTTGGGGGCGGGTCACAGCCCCAGCATTTT	CASSVGGGSQPQHF
TRBV7-6	NA	NA	TRBJ2-2	TGTGCCAGCAGCCTCCCGACAGGAATGAACACCGGGGAGCTGTTTTTT	CASSLPTGMNTGELFF
TRBV6-5	NA	NA	TRBJ2-2	TGTGCCAGCAGGCGTGACAGGCCGAACACCGGGGAGCTGTTTTTT	CASRRDRPNTGELFF
TRBV2	NA	TRBD1	TRBJ1-4	TGTGCCAGCACCAAGGACAGGGGGCTTGCTAATGAAAAACTGTTTTTT	CASTKDRGLANEKLFF
TRBV9	few	TRBD1	TRBJ1-6	TGTGCCAGCAGCGGGTCGACAGGGGGTACACCCCTCCACTTT	CASSGSTGGTPLHF
TRBV30	NA	TRBD2	TRBJ2-3	TGTGCCTCGCCTAGCGGGAGTATCGCAGATACGCAGTATTTT	CASPSGSIADTQYF
TRBV5-1	NA	NA	TRBJ2-2	TGCGCCAGCAGCTTGGTAGACACCGGGGAGCTGTTTTTT	CASSLVDTGELFF
TRBV6-2/TRBV6-3	NA	TRBD1	TRBJ2-6	TGTGCCAGCAGTTACCGGACAGGGACCGGGGCCAACGTCCTGACTTTC	CASSYRTGTGANVLTF
TRBV7-9	few	NA	TRBJ1-1	TGTGCCAGCAGGCCCTTCTCAGGGCGATTGAACACTGAAGCTTTCTTT	CASRPFSGRLNTEAFF
TRBV6-4	NA	TRBD2	TRBJ2-7	TGTGCCAGCAGGGGACCGGGACTAGCTTACGAGCAGTACTTC	CASRGPGLAYEQYF
TRBV4-3	NA	NA	TRBJ1-5	TGCGCCAGCAGCCTTCAGGTCGGTCCGTCAAGCAATCAGCCCCAGCATTTT	CASSLQVGPSSNQPQHF
TRBV3-1/TRBV3-2	NA	TRBD1	TRBJ1-1	TGTGCCAGCACCGACAGGGTTAGAACTGAAGCTTTCTTT	CASTDRVRTEAFF
TRBV28	NA	NA	TRBJ2-4	TGTGCCAGCAGTTACGGGAATCTAGCCAAAAACATTCAGTACTTC	CASSYGNLAKNIQYF
TRBV27	NA	TRBD1	TRBJ2-3	TGTGCCAGCAGTCCCCTTCGGGACAGGAGGACAGATACGCAGTATTTT	CASSPLRDRRTDTQYF
TRBV6-5	NA	NA	TRBJ2-3	TGTGCCAGCAGTTACTCAGGGGGGGGTATGGCAGATACGCAGTATTTT	CASSYSGGGMADTQYF
TRBV18	NA	TRBD1	TRBJ1-1	TGTGCCAGCTCTCCAGGCCTTTCAGGGGGCTTTACTGAAGCTTTCTTT	CASSPGLSGGFTEAFF
TRBV7-6	NA	TRBD1	TRBJ2-4	TGTGCCAGCCCTAGGGGACAGGGGAACCATTTAGCCAAAAACATTCAGTACTTC	CASPRGQGNHLAKNIQYF
TRBV11-3	once	TRBD1	TRBJ2-1	TGTGCCAGCAGCTTCTCTCCGGGACAGGGTTACAATGAGCAGTTCTTC	CASSFSPGQGYNEQFF
TRBV5-4	NA	NA	TRBJ1-2	TGTGCCAGCAGCAGGGGACATTATGGCTACACCTTC	CASSRGHYGYTF
TRBV9	NA	NA	TRBJ2-2	TGTGCCAGCAGCGTAGGGGGGCTAAACACCGGGGAGCTGTTTTTT	CASSVGGLNTGELFF
TRBV6-4	NA	TRBD1	TRBJ1-2	TGTGCCAGCAGTCCGACAGGGTCAGGGTATGGCTACACCTTC	CASSPTGSGYGYTF
TRBV7-9	NA	NA	TRBJ1-2	TGTGCCAGCAGCTTAGCACCCTGGGAAGGGAGCTATGGCTACACCTTC	CASSLAPWEGSYGYTF
TRBV6-5	once	TRBD2	TRBJ2-6	TGTGCCAGCAGGGCGGGAGGGACTGGGGCCAACGTCCTGACTTTC	CASRAGGTGANVLTF
TRBV3-1/TRBV3-2	NA	TRBD1	TRBJ1-2	TGTGCCAGCAGCCGATCGGACAGGGAAAATGGCTACACCTTC	CASSRSDRENGYTF
TRBV18	NA	NA	TRBJ1-4	TGTGCCAGCTCACCGGGCTGGGAAAAACTGTTTTTT	CASSPGWEKLFF
TRBV9	NA	TRBD1	TRBJ1-2	TGTGCCAGCAGCGCCCGCGACAGGGTCCACGGCTACACCTTC	CASSARDRVHGYTF
TRBV24-1	NA	TRBD2	TRBJ2-1	TGTGCCACCAGTGGCTCTAGCGGGAGGGCACCCTACAATGAGCAGTTCTTC	CATSGSSGRAPYNEQFF
TRBV4-3	NA	NA	TRBJ2-3	TGCGCCAGCAGCCAATTTAGGCGGGGAAGCACAGATACGCAGTATTTT	CASSQFRRGSTDTQYF
TRBV18	NA	TRBD1	TRBJ2-1	TGTGCCAGCTCACGCAACGCAGGGGGCTATGAGCAGTTCTTC	CASSRNAGGYEQFF
TRBV24-1	NA	NA	TRBJ2-3	TGTGCCACCAGTGACTCTGGGACTTCCACCACAGATACGCAGTATTTT	CATSDSGTSTTDTQYF
TRBV4-2	NA	NA	TRBJ2-7	TGTGCCAGCAGCCAAGATAACGGGGTTACCTACGAGCAGTACTTC	CASSQDNGVTYEQYF
TRBV3-1/TRBV3-2	NA	NA	TRBJ1-1	TGTGCCAGCAGCCGAAAGGACAGGAACACTGAAGCTTTCTTT	CASSRKDRNTEAFF
TRBV5-1	NA	NA	TRBJ2-3	TGCGCCAGCAGCTTTTCGGACTACACAGATACGCAGTATTTT	CASSFSDYTDTQYF
TRBV19	NA	TRBD1	TRBJ1-1	TGTGCCAGTAGTACGACAGGGGATTGGAGGGCTGAAGCTTTCTTT	CASSTTGDWRAEAFF
TRBV6-1	NA	TRBD2	TRBJ2-3	TGTGCCAGCAGTGAAGCTCCCCGCGGGAGTACAGATACGCAGTATTTT	CASSEAPRGSTDTQYF
TRBV19	NA	NA	TRBJ1-5	TGTGCCAGTAGGAGCGGCAATCAGCCCCAGCATTTT	CASRSGNQPQHF
TRBV7-2	NA	NA	TRBJ1-3	TGTGCCAGCAGCACACGGGGTCCGGGAGGAAACACCATATATTTT	CASSTRGPGGNTIYF
TRBV28	once	TRBD1	TRBJ1-2	TGTGCCAGCATCCCGGGGACAGGCCGAGGTGGCTACACCTTC	CASIPGTGRGGYTF
TRBV5-1	NA	TRBD1	TRBJ1-2	TGCGCCAGCAGCCCCGGACAAACAGGGGGATATGGCTACACCTTC	CASSPGQTGGYGYTF
TRBV11-1	NA	NA	TRBJ1-6	TGTGCCAGCAGCTTAATTGCCGGGTCACCCCTCCACTTT	CASSLIAGSPLHF
TRBV5-5	NA	NA	TRBJ2-6	TGTGCCAGCAGCTTGTCCTTAAATTCTGGGGCCAACGTCCTGACTTTC	CASSLSLNSGANVLTF
TRBV9	few	NA	TRBJ1-6	TGTGCCAGCAGCCCGGCGCCAGGGGAAGCACCCCTCCACTTT	CASSPAPGEAPLHF
TRBV5-1	NA	TRBD2	TRBJ2-7	TGCGCCAGCAGCTTGGGCGGCGGGGGAACCGAGCAGTACTTC	CASSLGGGGTEQYF
TRBV7-2	NA	TRBD1	TRBJ1-1	TGTGCCAGCAGCAGCCGGGACAGCATTGAAGCTTTCTTT	CASSSRDSIEAFF
TRBV5-1	NA	NA	TRBJ2-7	TGCGCCAGCAGCTTGGAGGGGGGGCCACTCTACGAGCAGTACTTC	CASSLEGGPLYEQYF
TRBV5-6	NA	NA	TRBJ1-4	TGTGCCAGCAGCTTGACCCCACGAGATAATGAAAAACTGTTTTTT	CASSLTPRDNEKLFF